This T cell receptor (beta chain) was captured in a study of tumor-infiltrating lymphocytes in primary liver carcinoma. Overall study: The patients, men and women alike, were aged 30 to 69 years. Findings of the study overall: Only about 7-24% of top clones occurred in every one of the five tumor regions.

The roughly 20-34 mg bulk tissue piece was not sorted before simultaneous RNA and DNA extraction. All tumor samples contained more than 80% viable tumor cells. This CDR3 has 15 residues. Germline assignment: CDR1 MDHEN and CDR2 SYDVKM. Trimming removed 3 bases at V and 9 bases at J, with 18 bases between. A constant-region primer primed TCR beta cDNA synthesis from 500 to 550 ng of total RNA. Each TCR beta library was derived from three nested multiplex PCR rounds that employed slightly modified ARM-PCR. TRBV1-TRBV30 forward primers paired with a C-beta reverse primer drove the first two PCR rounds, about 10 cycles each. TCRdb passed the multiplex PCR reads through MiXCR, listing each CDR3 protein once. The sample includes more than 55,000 distinct CDR3 sequences, 71% of them seen just once. As regards this clonotype: Its specificity is unknown. No conserved phenylalanine or tryptophan ends this CDR3, so it is likely a read error.

This clonotype was sampled from a man in his forties or fifties with primary liver carcinoma and hepatitis B virus infection. Sequenced material: liver tumor tissue from sampling region 2. Sample subset: tumor region T2, inferior pole. The chain has TRBV28 and TRBJ2-1; either TRBD1 or TRBD2 may supply D (6 bases each). The CDR3 DNA reads as TGTGCCAGCAGTTTGGGGGGACAAGGGGCGCGTGAGCAGTTCTTA. Residues: CASSLGGQGAREQFL.